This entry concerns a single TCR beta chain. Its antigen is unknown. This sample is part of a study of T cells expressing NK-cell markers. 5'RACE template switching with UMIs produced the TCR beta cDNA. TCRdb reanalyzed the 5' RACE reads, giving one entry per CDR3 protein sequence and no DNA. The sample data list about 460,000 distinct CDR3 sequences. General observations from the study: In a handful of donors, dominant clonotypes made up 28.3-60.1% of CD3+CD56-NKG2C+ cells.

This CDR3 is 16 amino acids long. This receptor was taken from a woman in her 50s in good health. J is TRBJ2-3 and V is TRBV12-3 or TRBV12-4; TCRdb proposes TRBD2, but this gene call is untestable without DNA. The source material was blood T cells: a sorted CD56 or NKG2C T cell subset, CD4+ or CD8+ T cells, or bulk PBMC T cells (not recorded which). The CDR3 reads CASSPVGGGSTDTQYF.